One T cell receptor (beta chain) is described in this entry. The CDR3 is 16 amino acids. In germline, CDR1 is SGHVS, CDR2 FNYEAQ. J lost 8 bases, V lost 6 bases, and 16 bases had no gene match. This sample was taken from a study of blood T cell repertoires in COVID-19. Some clones are missing from TCRdb's copy, which holds only in-frame ones; the method was immunoSEQ multiplex PCR. The sample lists roughly 70,000 clones, 75% to 90% occurring once. This sequence was found in a man between 65 and 85 years old who had recovered from COVID-19. V and J are TRBV7-6 and TRBJ2-1; TRBD2 matches 7 bases. Sequencing was performed on peripheral blood. For the CDR3, the DNA is TGTGCCAGCAGATTCCAGCGGGGCCACTCCGGCGATGAGCAGTTCTTC. It specifies CASRFQRGHSGDEQFF.